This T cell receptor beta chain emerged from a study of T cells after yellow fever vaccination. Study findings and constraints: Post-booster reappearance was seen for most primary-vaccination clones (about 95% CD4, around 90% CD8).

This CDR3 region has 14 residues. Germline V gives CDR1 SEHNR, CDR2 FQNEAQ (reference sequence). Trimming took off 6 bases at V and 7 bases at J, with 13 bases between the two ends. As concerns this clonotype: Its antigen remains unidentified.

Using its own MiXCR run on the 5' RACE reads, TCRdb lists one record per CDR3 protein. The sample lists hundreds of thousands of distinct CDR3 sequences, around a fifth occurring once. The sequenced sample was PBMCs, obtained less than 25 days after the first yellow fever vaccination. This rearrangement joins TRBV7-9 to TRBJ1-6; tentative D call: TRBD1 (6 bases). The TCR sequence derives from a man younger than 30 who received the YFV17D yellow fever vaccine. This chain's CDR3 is CASRDQGLNSPLHF. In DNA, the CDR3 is TGTGCCAGCAGGGACCAGGGGTTAAATTCACCCCTCCACTTT. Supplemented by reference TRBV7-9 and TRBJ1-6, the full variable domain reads DTGVSQNPRHKITKRGQNVTFRCDPISEHNRLYWYRQTLGQGPEFLTYFQNEAQLEKSRLLSDRFSAERPKGSFSTLEIQRTEQGDSAMYLCASRDQGLNSPLHFGNGTRLTVT.